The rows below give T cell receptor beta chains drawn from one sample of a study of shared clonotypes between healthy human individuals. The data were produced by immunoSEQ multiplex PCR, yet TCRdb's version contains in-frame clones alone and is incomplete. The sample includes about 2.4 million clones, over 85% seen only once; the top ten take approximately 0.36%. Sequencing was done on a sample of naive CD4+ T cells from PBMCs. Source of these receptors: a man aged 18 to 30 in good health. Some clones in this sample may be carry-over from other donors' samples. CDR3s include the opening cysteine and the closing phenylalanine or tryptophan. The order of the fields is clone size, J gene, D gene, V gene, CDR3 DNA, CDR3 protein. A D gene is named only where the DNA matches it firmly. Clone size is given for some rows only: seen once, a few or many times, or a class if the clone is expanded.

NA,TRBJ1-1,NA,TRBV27,TGTGCCAGCAGTTTGGTCGGCTCAGGACCGATATTT,CASSLVGSGPIF
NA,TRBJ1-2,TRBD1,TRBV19,TGTGCCAGTAGCCGGGGAGTGGCAGGGGGGGCGCGTGGCTCTGGCTACACCTTC,CASSRGVAGGARGSGYTF
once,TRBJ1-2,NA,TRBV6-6,TGTGCCAGCAGTTCCCATCCGGCCTATGGCTACACCTTC,CASSSHPAYGYTF
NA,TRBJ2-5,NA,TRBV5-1,TGCGCCAGCAGTCTACAGGGAGAGACCCAGTACTTC,CASSLQGETQYF
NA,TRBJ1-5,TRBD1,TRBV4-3,TGCGCCAGCAGCCAAGCTAAACTTGGACAGGGTGGGGGACAGCCCCAGCATTTT,CASSQAKLGQGGGQPQHF
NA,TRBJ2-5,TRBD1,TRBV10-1,TGCGCCAGCAGTCCCGCCCGCGGACAGGGTGGAAAGACCCAGTACTTC,CASSPARGQGGKTQYF
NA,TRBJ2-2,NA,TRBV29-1,TGCAGCGTTGAAGATCAGGGGATAAACGGGGAGCTGTTTTTT,CSVEDQGINGELFF
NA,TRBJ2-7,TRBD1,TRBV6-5,TGTGCCAGCAGAACACTAGGACAGGGTTGGTACGAGCAGTACTTC,CASRTLGQGWYEQYF
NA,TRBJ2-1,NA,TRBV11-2,TGTGCCAGCAGCTTAGTGACATACTACAATGAGCAGTTCTTC,CASSLVTYYNEQFF
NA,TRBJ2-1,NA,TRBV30,TGTGCCTGGAGTATGAAGAATGAGCAGTTCTTC,CAWSMKNEQFF
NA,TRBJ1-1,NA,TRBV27,TGTGCCAGCAGTTTATCGCGCAACACTGAAGCTTTCTTT,CASSLSRNTEAFF
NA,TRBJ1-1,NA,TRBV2,TGTGCCAGCAAGTACGGGCCGAACACTGAAGCTTTCTTT,CASKYGPNTEAFF
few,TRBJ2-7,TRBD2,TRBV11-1,TGTGCCAGCAGCTCCACGGGACTACAAGCCTCCGAGCAGTACTTC,CASSSTGLQASEQYF
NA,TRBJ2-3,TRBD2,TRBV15,TGTGCCACCAGCAGAGAGGCTGGGGAGGGTACGCAGTATTTT,CATSREAGEGTQYF
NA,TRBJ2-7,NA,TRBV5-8,TGTGCCAGCAGCCCTAATGACTACGAGCAGTACTTC,CASSPNDYEQYF
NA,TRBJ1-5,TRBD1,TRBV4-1,TGCGCCAGCAGCCACTACCAAGGACAGGGAGGGGATCAGCCCCAGCATTTT,CASSHYQGQGGDQPQHF
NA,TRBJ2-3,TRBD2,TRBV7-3,TGTGCCAGCAGCCCGGGACTAGCGGGAGTTTCAACGCAGTATTTT,CASSPGLAGVSTQYF
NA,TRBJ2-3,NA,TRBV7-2,TGTGCCAGCAGGCTCTCGGCGGGGTCAGCGCAGTATTTT,CASRLSAGSAQYF
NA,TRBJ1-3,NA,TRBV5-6,TGTGCCAGCAGCTTGCGACAGGTGGCTGGAAACACCATATATTTT,CASSLRQVAGNTIYF
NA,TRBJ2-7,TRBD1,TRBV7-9,TGTGCCAGCAGCGTCGGGACAGTTGACTTAGGTGGCCGCTACGAGCAGTACTTC,CASSVGTVDLGGRYEQYF
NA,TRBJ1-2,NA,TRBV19,TGTGCCAGTAGCCTCAATTATGGCTACACCTTC,CASSLNYGYTF
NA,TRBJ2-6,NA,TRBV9,TGTGCCAGCAGCGTAGTGGGGGCTTTCTCTGGGGCCAACGTCCTGACTTTC,CASSVVGAFSGANVLTF
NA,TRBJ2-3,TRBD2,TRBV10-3,TGTGCCATCAGTATGCTAGCGGGAGTGGGGGTGGTAACAGATACGCAGTATTTT,CAISMLAGVGVVTDTQYF
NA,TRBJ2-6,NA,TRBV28,TGTGCCAGCAGTGAGAGGGCTGGGGCCAACGTCCTGACTTTC,CASSERAGANVLTF
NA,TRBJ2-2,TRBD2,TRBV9,TGTGCCAGCAGCGTAGCCCGGGGGCCAGCGGGAGGGCACACCGGGGAGCTGTTTTTT,CASSVARGPAGGHTGELFF
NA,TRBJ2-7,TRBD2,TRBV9,TGTGCCAGCAGCGCCGCTCCTAGCGGGATATACTCCTACGAGCAGTACTTC,CASSAAPSGIYSYEQYF
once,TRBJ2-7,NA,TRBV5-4,TGTGCCAGCAGCTACCGAGGGGCCGAGCAGTACTTC,CASSYRGAEQYF
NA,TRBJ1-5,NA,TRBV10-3,TGTGCCATCAGTGACTCCGCGGGGAGCCAGCCCCAGCATTTT,CAISDSAGSQPQHF
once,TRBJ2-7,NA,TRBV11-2,TGTGCCAGCAGCTTGGGACGCCTCTACGAGCAGTACTTC,CASSLGRLYEQYF
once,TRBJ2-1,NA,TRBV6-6,TGTGCCAGCAGACGGGGACTGGAGGGGAACAATGAGCAGTTCTTC,CASRRGLEGNNEQFF
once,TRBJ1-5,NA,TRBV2,TGTGCCAGCAGTGGATCCCGGGGTGGCAATCAGCCCCAGCATTTT,CASSGSRGGNQPQHF
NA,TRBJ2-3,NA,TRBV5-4,TGTGCCAGCAGCTTGGAGGGGAGAAGGACAGATACGCAGTATTTT,CASSLEGRRTDTQYF
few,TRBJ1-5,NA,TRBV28,TGTGCCAGCAGTTCCCCGAATCAGCCCCAGCATTTT,CASSSPNQPQHF
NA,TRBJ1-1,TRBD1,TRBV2,TGTGCCAGCAGTGAGCACAGGGGTGAAGCTTTCTTT,CASSEHRGEAFF
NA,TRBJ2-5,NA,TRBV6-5,TGTGCCAGCAGTTACCCAGGCCAAGAGACCCAGTACTTC,CASSYPGQETQYF
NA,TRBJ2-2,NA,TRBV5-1,TGCGCCAGCAGCTTGATCGCCTCCGGGACGATAGTGTCGGAGCTGTTTTTT,CASSLIASGTIVSELFF
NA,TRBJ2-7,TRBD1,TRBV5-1,TGCGCCAGCAGCCTTACCCCGGGACAGGGGTCCTACGAGCAGTACTTC,CASSLTPGQGSYEQYF
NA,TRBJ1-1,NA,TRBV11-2,TGTGCCAGCAGCTTAATGGCCCCAGGGAAAAGACGAACTGAAGCTTTCTTT,CASSLMAPGKRRTEAFF
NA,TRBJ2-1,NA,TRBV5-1,TGCGCCAGCAGCCCGGACGCCAGCCAGACTGAGCAGTTCTTC,CASSPDASQTEQFF